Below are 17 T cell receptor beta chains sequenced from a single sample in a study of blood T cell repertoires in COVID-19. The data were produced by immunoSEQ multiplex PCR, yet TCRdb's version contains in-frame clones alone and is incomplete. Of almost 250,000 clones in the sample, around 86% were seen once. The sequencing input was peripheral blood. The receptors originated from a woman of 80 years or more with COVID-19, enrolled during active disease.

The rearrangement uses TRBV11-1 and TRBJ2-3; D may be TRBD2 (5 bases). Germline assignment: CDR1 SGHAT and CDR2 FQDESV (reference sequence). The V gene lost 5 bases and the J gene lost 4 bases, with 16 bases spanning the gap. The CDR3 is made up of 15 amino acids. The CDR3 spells CASSPLANYPDTQYF. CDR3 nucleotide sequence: TGTGCCAGCAGCCCGCTAGCTAACTACCCAGATACGCAGTATTTT. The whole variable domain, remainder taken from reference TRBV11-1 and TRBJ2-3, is EAEVAQSPRYKITEKSQAVAFWCDPISGHATLYWYRQILGQGPELLVQFQDESVVDDSQLPKDRFSAERLKGVDSTLKIQPAELGDSAMYLCASSPLANYPDTQYFGPGTRLTVL.

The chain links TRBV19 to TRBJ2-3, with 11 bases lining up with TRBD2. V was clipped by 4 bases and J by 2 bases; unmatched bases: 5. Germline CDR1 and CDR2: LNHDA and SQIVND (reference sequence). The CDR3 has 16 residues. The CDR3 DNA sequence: TGTGCCAGTAGTAGTAGCGGGGGGGCTTACACAGATACGCAGTATTTT. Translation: CASSSSGGAYTDTQYF.

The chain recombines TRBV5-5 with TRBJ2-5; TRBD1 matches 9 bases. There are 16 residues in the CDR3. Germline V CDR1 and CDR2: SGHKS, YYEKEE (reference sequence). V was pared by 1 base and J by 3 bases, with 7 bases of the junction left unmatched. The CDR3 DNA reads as TGTGCCAGCAGCTTGCATCTGGGACAGGGAGAAGAGACCCAGTACTTC. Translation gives CASSLHLGQGEETQYF. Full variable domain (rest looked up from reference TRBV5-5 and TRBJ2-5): DAGVTQSPTHLIKTRGQQVTLRCSPISGHKSVSWYQQVLGQGPQFIFQYYEKEERGRGNFPDRFSARQFPNYSSELNVNALLLGDSALYLCASSLHLGQGEETQYFGPGTRLLVL.

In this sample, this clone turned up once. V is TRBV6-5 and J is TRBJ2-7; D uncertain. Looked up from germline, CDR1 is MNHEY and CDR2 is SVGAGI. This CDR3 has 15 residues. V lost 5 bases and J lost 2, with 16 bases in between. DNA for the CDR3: TGTGCCAGCAGTCCCCCCCGTGGGCTTACCTACGAGCAGTACTTC. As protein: CASSPPRGLTYEQYF.

CDR3 DNA: TGTGCCAGCAGCTTAGAAGGGGGTTGGCAGCCCCAGCATTTT. Translating it yields CASSLEGGWQPQHF. The chain combines TRBV7-2 with TRBJ1-5, with a possible D match to TRBD1 (6 bases). The V end was cut by 1 base, the J end by 7 bases, with 11 bases between. The CDR3 sequence is 14 residues long. The V gene's germline CDR1 is SGHTA and CDR2 FQGNSA. Full variable domain (outside the CDR3, taken from reference TRBV7-2 and TRBJ1-5): GAGVSQSPSNKVTEKGKDVELRCDPISGHTALYWYRQSLGQGLEFLIYFQGNSAPDKSGLPSDRFSAERTGGSVSTLTIQRTQQEDSAVYLCASSLEGGWQPQHFGDGTRLSIL.

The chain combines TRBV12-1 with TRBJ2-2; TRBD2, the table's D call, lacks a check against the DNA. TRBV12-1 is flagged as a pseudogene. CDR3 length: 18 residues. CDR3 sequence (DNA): TGTGCCAGCAGCCATTGTGGGCGGCGGGGGGACTACACCGGGGAGCTGTTTTTT. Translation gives CASSHCGRRGDYTGELFF.

The CDR3 here is CASKEPLRQPQHF. In DNA, the CDR3 is TGTGCCAGCAAGGAGCCCCTCAGACAGCCCCAGCATTTT. The chain couples TRBV28 to TRBJ1-5; D call uncertain. The CDR3 covers 13 residues. CDR1 MDHEN and CDR2 SYDVKM come from the germline V gene. Trimming pared 7 bases from V and 7 bases from J, leaving 14 bases between. The full variable domain, completed using reference TRBV28 and TRBJ1-5, is DVKVTQSSRYLVKRTGEKVFLECVQDMDHENMFWYRQDPGLGLRLIYFSYDVKMKEKGDIPEGYSVSREKKERFSLILESASTNQTSMYLCASKEPLRQPQHFGDGTRLSIL.

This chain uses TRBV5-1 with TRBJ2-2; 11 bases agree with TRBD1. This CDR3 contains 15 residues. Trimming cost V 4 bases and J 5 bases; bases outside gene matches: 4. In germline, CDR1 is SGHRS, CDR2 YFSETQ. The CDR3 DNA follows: TGCGCCAGCAGCGAGGACAGGGGGCGAACCGGGGAGCTGTTTTTT. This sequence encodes CASSEDRGRTGELFF.

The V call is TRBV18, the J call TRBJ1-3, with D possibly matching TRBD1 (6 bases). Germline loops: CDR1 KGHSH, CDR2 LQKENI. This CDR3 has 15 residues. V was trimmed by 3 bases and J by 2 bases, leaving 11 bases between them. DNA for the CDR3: TGTGCCAGCTCACCTTCTGGGGGCCCTGGAAACACCATATATTTT. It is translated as CASSPSGGPGNTIYF.

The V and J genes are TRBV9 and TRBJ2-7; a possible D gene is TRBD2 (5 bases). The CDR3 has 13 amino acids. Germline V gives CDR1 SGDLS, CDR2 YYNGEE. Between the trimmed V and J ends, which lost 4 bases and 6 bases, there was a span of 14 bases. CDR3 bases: TGTGCCAGCAGCCTCCTCCCCGGGGTCGAGCAGTACTTC. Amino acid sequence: CASSLLPGVEQYF.

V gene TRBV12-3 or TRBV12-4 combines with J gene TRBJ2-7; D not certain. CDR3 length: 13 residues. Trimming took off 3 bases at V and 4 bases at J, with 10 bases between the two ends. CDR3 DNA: TGTGCCAGCAGTTTTAGTACGAATTACGAGCAGTACTTC. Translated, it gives CASSFSTNYEQYF.

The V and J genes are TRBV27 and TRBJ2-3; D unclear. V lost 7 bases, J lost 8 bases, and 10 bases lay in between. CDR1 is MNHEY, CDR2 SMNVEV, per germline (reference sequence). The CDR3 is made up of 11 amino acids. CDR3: CASILLGTQYF. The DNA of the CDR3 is TGTGCCAGCATCCTTCTAGGTACGCAGTATTTT.

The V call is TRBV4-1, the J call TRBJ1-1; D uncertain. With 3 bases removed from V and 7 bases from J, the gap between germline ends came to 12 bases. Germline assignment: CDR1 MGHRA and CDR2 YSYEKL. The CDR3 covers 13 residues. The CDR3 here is CASSHLTGSEAFF. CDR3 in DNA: TGCGCCAGCAGCCACCTAACCGGGAGTGAAGCTTTCTTT.

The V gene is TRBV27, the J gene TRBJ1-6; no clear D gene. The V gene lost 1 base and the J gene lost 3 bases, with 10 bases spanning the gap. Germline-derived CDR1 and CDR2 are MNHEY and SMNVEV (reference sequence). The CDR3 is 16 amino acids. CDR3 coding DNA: TGTGCCAGCAGTTTATTGGGCCCGAGCTATAATTCACCCCTCCACTTT. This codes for CASSLLGPSYNSPLHF.

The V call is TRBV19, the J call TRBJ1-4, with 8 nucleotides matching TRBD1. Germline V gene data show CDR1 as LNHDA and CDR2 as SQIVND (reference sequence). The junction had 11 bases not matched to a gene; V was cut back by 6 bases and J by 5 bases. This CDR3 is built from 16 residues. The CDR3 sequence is CASSSPQGAANEKLFF. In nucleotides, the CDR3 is TGTGCCAGTAGCTCCCCCCAGGGGGCAGCAAATGAAAAACTGTTTTTT. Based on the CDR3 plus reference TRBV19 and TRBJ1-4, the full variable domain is DGGITQSPKYLFRKEGQNVTLSCEQNLNHDAMYWYRQDPGQGLRLIYYSQIVNDFQKGDIAEGYSVSREKKESFPLTVTSAQKNPTAFYLCASSSPQGAANEKLFFGSGTQLSVL.

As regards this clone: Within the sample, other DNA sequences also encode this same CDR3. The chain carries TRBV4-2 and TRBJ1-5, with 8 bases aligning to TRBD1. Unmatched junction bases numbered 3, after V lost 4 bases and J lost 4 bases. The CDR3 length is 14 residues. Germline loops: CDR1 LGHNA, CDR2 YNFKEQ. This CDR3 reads CASSPDRVNQPQHF. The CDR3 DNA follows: TGTGCCAGCAGCCCGGACAGGGTTAATCAGCCCCAGCATTTT.

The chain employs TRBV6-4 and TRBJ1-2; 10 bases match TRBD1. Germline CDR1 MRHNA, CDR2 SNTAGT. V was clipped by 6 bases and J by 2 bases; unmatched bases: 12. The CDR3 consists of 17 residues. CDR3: CASRKYSGTGENYGYTF. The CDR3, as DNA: TGTGCCAGCAGAAAGTATTCCGGGACAGGGGAGAACTATGGCTACACCTTC.